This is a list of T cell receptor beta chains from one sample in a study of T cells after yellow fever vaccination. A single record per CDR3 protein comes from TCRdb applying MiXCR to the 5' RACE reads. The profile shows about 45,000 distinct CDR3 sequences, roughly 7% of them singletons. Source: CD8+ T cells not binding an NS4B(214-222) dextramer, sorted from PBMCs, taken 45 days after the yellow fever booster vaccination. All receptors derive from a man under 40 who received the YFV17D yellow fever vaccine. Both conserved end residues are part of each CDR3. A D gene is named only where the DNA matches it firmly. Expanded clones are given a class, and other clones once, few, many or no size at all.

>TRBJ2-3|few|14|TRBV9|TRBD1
TGTGCCAGCAGCGCGGGGACAGGTTCAGATACGCAGTATTTT
CASSAGTGSDTQYF
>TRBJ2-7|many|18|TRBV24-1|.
TGTGCCACCAGTGATTTGAGGTCGGCAGGGGTCACGTCCTACGAGCAGTACTTC
CATSDLRSAGVTSYEQYF
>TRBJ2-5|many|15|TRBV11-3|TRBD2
TGTGCCAGCAGCTTGGGGACTAGCCACCAAGAGACCCAGTACTTC
CASSLGTSHQETQYF
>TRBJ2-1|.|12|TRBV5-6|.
TGTGCCAGCAGCCCGGTATACAATGAGCAGTTCTTC
CASSPVYNEQFF
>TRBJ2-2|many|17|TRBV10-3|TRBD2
TGTGCCATCAGAGGACTAGCGGAGGACTCGAACACCGGGGAGCTGTTTTTT
CAIRGLAEDSNTGELFF
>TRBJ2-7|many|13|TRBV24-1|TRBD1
TGTGCCACCAGTGACCCAGGGGGCCACGAGCAGTACTTC
CATSDPGGHEQYF
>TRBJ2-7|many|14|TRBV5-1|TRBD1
TGCGCCAGCAGCCCGGGTCAGGGGGCTGTCGAGCAGTACTTC
CASSPGQGAVEQYF
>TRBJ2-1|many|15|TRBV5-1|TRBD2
TGCGCCAGCATTTTCCCTAGCGGGAGGGCGGATGAGCAGTTCTTC
CASIFPSGRADEQFF
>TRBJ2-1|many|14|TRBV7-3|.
TGTGCCAGCAGCTTAGCGGTGAGAGATGGTGAGCAGTTCTTC
CASSLAVRDGEQFF
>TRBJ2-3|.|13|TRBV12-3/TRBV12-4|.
TGTGCCAGCAGTCCCGACCACACAGATACGCAGTATTTT
CASSPDHTDTQYF
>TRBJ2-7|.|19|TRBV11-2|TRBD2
TGTGCCAGCAGCTTACGATTCGGACTGACTAGCGGGAGTGGGAACGAGCAGTACTTC
CASSLRFGLTSGSGNEQYF
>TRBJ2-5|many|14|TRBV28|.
TGTGCCAGCAGCCAGGGCGAGGGGTTGGAGACCCAGTACTTC
CASSQGEGLETQYF
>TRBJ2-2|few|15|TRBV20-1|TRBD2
TGCAGTGCTAGAGAGGCGGGAGCGGGAGCCGGGGAGCTGTTTTTT
CSAREAGAGAGELFF
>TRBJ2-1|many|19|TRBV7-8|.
TGTGCCAGCAGTTTTTTACCCCCCGGTGCCATAATTAAGGACAATGAGCAGTTCTTC
CASSFLPPGAIIKDNEQFF
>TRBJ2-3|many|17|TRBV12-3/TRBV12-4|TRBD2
TGTGCCAGCAGTTTATTAGCCGGACTAGCCTTGGCAGATACGCAGTATTTT
CASSLLAGLALADTQYF
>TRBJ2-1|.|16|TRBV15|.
TGTGCCACCAGCAGAGAGAGGGGGGGGGTTTACAATGAGCAGTTCTTC
CATSRERGGVYNEQFF
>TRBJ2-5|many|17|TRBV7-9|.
TGTGCCAGCAGCATGGGGGTAATTGGACGAAAACAAGAGACCCAGTACTTC
CASSMGVIGRKQETQYF
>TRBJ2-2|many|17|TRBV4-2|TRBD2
TGTGCCAGCAGCCACGGGACTAGCGGGAGAGCGGGGGGGGAGCTGTTTTTT
CASSHGTSGRAGGELFF
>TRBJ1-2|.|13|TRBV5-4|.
TGTGCCAGCAGCACTAAAGGGGACTATGGCTACACCTTC
CASSTKGDYGYTF
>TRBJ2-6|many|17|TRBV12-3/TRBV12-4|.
TGTGCCAGCAGTTTGTTAGGACATCATAATCCCGCCAACGTCCTGACTTTC
CASSLLGHHNPANVLTF
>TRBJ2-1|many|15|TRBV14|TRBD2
TGTGCCAGCAGCCAAGGTGTGACTAGCGCTAGTGAGCAGTTCTTC
CASSQGVTSASEQFF
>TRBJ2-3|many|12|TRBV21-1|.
TGTGCCAGCAGCACCGATCAAGATACGCAGTATTTT
CASSTDQDTQYF
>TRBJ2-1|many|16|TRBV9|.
TGTGCCAGCAGCCCGTATCTGGGCAGCTCCTACAATGAGCAGTTCTTC
CASSPYLGSSYNEQFF
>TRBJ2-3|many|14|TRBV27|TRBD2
TGTGCCAGCCGATCACCGGGGGGGGAGGATACGCAGTATTTT
CASRSPGGEDTQYF
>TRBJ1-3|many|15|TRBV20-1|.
TGCAGTGCTAGGGAGGGCTACAGCTCTGGAAACACCATATATTTT
CSAREGYSSGNTIYF
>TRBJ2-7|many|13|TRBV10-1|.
TGCGCCAGCAGCGCGGGGCCCCCCTACGAGCAGTACTTC
CASSAGPPYEQYF
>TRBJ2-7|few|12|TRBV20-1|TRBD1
TGCAGTGCGGGGACAGGGGGCTCCGAGCAGTACTTC
CSAGTGGSEQYF
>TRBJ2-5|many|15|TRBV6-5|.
TGTGCCAGCAGTCTACTGCAGGGTGGCTCAGAGACCCAGTACTTC
CASSLLQGGSETQYF
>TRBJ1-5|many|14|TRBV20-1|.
TGCAGTGCTAGAGATGTAAGCAGTCCCCAGCCCCAGCATTTT
CSARDVSSPQPQHF
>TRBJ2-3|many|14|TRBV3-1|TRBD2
TGTGCCAGCAGTGCTAGCGGATACACAGATACGCAGTATTTT
CASSASGYTDTQYF
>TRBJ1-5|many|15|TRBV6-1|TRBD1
TGTGCCAGCAGTGGATGGACAGGGGGCAATCAGCCCCAGCATTTT
CASSGWTGGNQPQHF
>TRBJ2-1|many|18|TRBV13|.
TGTGCCAGCAGCTTTACTGGACAAGACTTAGGACTCAACAATGAGCAGTTCTTC
CASSFTGQDLGLNNEQFF
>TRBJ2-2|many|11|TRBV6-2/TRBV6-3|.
TGTGCCAGCGACAACACCGGGGAGCTGTTTTTT
CASDNTGELFF
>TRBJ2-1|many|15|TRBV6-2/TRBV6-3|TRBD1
TGTGCCAGCAGTCTCACAGGGGGGACCTACAATGAGCAGTTCTTC
CASSLTGGTYNEQFF
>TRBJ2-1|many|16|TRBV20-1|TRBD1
TGCAGTGCTATGGGACAGGTCCCCTCTCACTACAATGAGCAGTTCTTC
CSAMGQVPSHYNEQFF
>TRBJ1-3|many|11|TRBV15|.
TGTGCCACCAGTCCCGGAAACACCATATATTTT
CATSPGNTIYF
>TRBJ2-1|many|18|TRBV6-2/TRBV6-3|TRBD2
TGTGCCAGCAGTACGGGACTAGCGGGAGATCCCGCTTACAATGAGCAGTTCTTC
CASSTGLAGDPAYNEQFF
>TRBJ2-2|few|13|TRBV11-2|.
TGTGCCAGCAGCTTAACCAGTACCGGGGAGCTGTTTTTT
CASSLTSTGELFF
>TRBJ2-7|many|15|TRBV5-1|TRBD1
TGCGCCAGCAGCTTGACCGGGACAGGCTTCTACGAGCAGTACTTC
CASSLTGTGFYEQYF
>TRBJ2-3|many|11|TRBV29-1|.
TGCAGCGTTGACTCTCTAGATACGCAGTATTTT
CSVDSLDTQYF
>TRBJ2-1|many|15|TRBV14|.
TGTGCCAGCAGCCAATACCGGAGCTCCTACAATGAGCAGTTCTTC
CASSQYRSSYNEQFF
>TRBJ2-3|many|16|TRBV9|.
TGTGCCAGCAGCGCGGCTACCCAGGACCCGACAGATACGCAGTATTTT
CASSAATQDPTDTQYF
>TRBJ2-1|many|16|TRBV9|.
TGTGCCAGCAGCGTAGCCACGATCCGGGACACCATTGAGCAGTTCTTC
CASSVATIRDTIEQFF
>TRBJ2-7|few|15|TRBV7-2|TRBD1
TGTGCCAGCAGCTTAGGGGTAGGGGACAGCTACGAGCAGTACTTC
CASSLGVGDSYEQYF
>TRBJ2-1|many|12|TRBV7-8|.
TGTGCCAGCGGTCGGGCTGGCAATGAGCAGTTCTTC
CASGRAGNEQFF
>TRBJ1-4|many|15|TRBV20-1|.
TGCAGTGCTAGCTACCCCGCGGGGGCGAATGAAAAACTGTTTTTT
CSASYPAGANEKLFF
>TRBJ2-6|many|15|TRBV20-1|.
TGCAGTGCTAGAAAACCTAGCCCTACGGCCAACGTCCTGACTTTC
CSARKPSPTANVLTF
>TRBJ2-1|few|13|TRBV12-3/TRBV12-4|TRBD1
TGTGCCAGCACCAGCGCAGGGGGCAATGAGCAGTTCTTC
CASTSAGGNEQFF